This TCR beta chain was retrieved from a study of blood T cell repertoires in COVID-19. TCRdb's table, derived via immunoSEQ multiplex PCR, lists solely in-frame clones and lacks some. The table has 100,000 to 150,000 clones, around 83% seen once. Germline V gene lookup returns CDR1 SGHRS and CDR2 YFSETQ. CDR3 size: 15 residues. V trimming: 0 bases; J trimming: 6 bases; junction bases outside the gene matches: 2. The chain uses TRBV5-1 and TRBJ2-1; 11 nucleotides line up with TRBD1. The source of this sequence is a man between 35 and 55 years old with active or convalescent COVID-19. Specimen: peripheral blood. The CDR3 loop reads CASSLVGQGANEQFF. The DNA of the CDR3 is TGCGCCAGCAGCTTGGTCGGACAGGGGGCCAATGAGCAGTTCTTC.